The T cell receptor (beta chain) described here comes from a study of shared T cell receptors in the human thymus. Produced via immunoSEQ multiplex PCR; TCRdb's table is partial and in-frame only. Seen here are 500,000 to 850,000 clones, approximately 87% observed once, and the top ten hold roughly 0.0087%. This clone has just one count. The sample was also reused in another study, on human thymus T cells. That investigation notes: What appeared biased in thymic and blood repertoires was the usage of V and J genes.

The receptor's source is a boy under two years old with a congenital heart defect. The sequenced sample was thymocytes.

The CDR3 protein is CASSQGLVHEQYF. The CDR3 DNA is TGCGCCAGCAGCCAAGGACTAGTACACGAGCAGTACTTC. This chain connects TRBV4-3 to TRBJ2-7; tentatively, D is TRBD2 (6 bases). There are 13 residues in the CDR3. In germline, CDR1 is LGHNA, CDR2 YSLEER. Trimming stripped 1 base from V and 5 bases from J, with 9 bases between.